The clone carrying this TCR beta chain was counted ten times or more. J gave up 8 bases and V 3 bases, and 8 bases lay outside the gene matches. The CDR3 is 16 amino acids. Germline CDR1 is WSHSY and CDR2 is SAAADI. MiXCR was run by TCRdb on the 5' RACE reads, yielding one entry per CDR3 protein. In the table there are 45,000 to 60,000 distinct CDR3 sequences, around 26% of which are singletons. This rearrangement joins TRBV10-2 to TRBJ2-1; 12 bases are a match to TRBD2. This receptor was obtained from a female donor with breast cancer. What was sequenced was tumor-infiltrating naive CD4+ T cells sorted from the breast tumor. Sample subset: naive CD4+ T cells, CD4+CD45RA+CD25-. CDR3 nucleotides: TGCGCCAGCAGTGACCCCCGACTAGCGGGAGACGATGAGCAGTTCTTC. Protein: CASSDPRLAGDDEQFF.